A single sample gave rise to the 19 T cell receptor beta chains below, sequenced in a study of control samples from healthy donors and cancer patients. The protocol was immunoSEQ multiplex PCR, while the TCRdb copy is restricted to in-frame clones and leaves out a portion. In the table there are 150,000 to 200,000 clones, roughly nine tenths of which are singletons. The sequenced sample consisted of blood. These receptors were obtained from a woman in her twenties or thirties in good health.

The chain has TRBV13 and TRBJ2-7; D is undetermined. Germline V gives CDR1 PRHDT, CDR2 FYEKMQ (reference sequence). V gave up 5 bases and J gave up 2 bases, with 16 bases separating them. The CDR3 is 15 residues long. The CDR3 loop reads CASSRTDDLTYEQYF. CDR3 DNA sequence: TGTGCCAGCAGCCGGACGGACGACCTAACCTACGAGCAGTACTTC.

The genes are TRBV19 and TRBJ2-1, with 7 bases that match TRBD1. Looked up from germline, CDR1 is LNHDA and CDR2 is SQIVND (reference sequence). The CDR3 extends over 14 amino acids. The trim removed 7 bases at V and 3 bases at J, leaving 6 bases unmatched. CDR3 nucleotide sequence: TGTGCCAGTACCTTACAGGGGTACTACAATGAGCAGTTCTTC. This codes for CASTLQGYYNEQFF.

The gene calls are TRBV19 and TRBJ2-1; 9 nucleotides line up with TRBD1. The CDR3 has 15 residues. Per germline, CDR1 LNHDA and CDR2 SQIVND (reference sequence). V lost 3 bases, J lost 8 bases, and 8 bases stayed unmatched. CDR3: CASSIEGQGRHEQFF. In DNA, the CDR3 is TGTGCCAGTAGTATCGAGGGACAGGGCCGCCATGAGCAGTTCTTC.

The chain uses TRBV3-1 (or the pseudogene TRBV3-2) and TRBJ1-5; no definite D call. The V gene's germline CDR1 is LGHDT and CDR2 YNNKEL (reference sequence). Trimming took off 1 base at V and 6 bases at J, with 13 bases between the two ends. CDR3 size: 15 residues. CDR3 sequence reads: CASSQAGLQSQPQHF. Written as DNA, the CDR3 is TGTGCCAGCAGCCAAGCGGGTCTCCAAAGTCAGCCCCAGCATTTT.

This clone was seen just once. V is TRBV7-9 and J is TRBJ2-7, with 7 bases matching TRBD1. V shed 5 bases and J 3 bases; nucleotides not matched to a gene: 7. The CDR3 runs 14 residues. CDR1 and CDR2 from the germline V gene are SEHNR and FQNEAQ (reference sequence). The CDR3 protein is CASSQGQTSYEQYF. CDR3 DNA: TGTGCCAGCAGCCAGGGACAGACGAGCTACGAGCAGTACTTC.

The chain is built from TRBV4-1 and TRBJ2-1; D remains unclear. The CDR3 has 16 residues. Germline values: CDR1 MGHRA, CDR2 YSYEKL. V was shortened by 2 bases and J by 0 bases, with 11 bases between the two germline ends. The CDR3 spells CASSQRPVSSYNEQFF. CDR3 bases: TGCGCCAGCAGCCAAAGGCCGGTGAGCTCCTACAATGAGCAGTTCTTC.

V is TRBV24-1 and J is TRBJ2-6; 7 nucleotides match TRBD1. The germline V gene has CDR1 KGHDR and CDR2 SFDVKD. V lost 4 bases and J lost 0; bases outside the gene matches: 11. The CDR3 is 19 amino acids. CDR3 region: CATSDLYGQVYSGANVLTF. CDR3 bases: TGTGCCACCAGTGACCTTTACGGACAGGTCTACTCTGGGGCCAACGTCCTGACTTTC.

The V gene is TRBV30, the J gene TRBJ1-4; no definite D call. Germline V gene data show CDR1 as GTSNPN and CDR2 as SVGIG (reference sequence). The CDR3 is 15 amino acids. The V end lost 3 bases, the J end lost 8 bases, and 19 bases lay between the germline ends. CDR3 sequence reads: CAWSAMDALGEKLFF. In nucleotides, the CDR3 is TGTGCCTGGAGCGCGATGGACGCCTTAGGGGAAAAACTGTTTTTT.

The chain combines TRBV24-1 with TRBJ2-3, with a weak D call TRBD2 (5 bases). The CDR3 covers 13 residues. Per germline, CDR1 KGHDR and CDR2 SFDVKD. Trimming shortened V by 9 bases and J by 0 bases, and 9 bases separated the two germline ends. As DNA, the CDR3 is TGTGCCACCGGCGGGTTTAGCACAGATACGCAGTATTTT. Amino acids: CATGGFSTDTQYF.

This chain joins TRBV6-5 and TRBJ1-1, with unresolved D. There are 16 residues in the CDR3. Germline V gives CDR1 MNHEY, CDR2 SVGAGI. V dropped 0 bases and J dropped 5 bases, with 16 bases sitting between them. The CDR3 DNA reads as TGTGCCAGCAGTTACTCTTTGACATCCCATGGAACTGAAGCTTTCTTT. Translated, it gives CASSYSLTSHGTEAFF.

This CDR3 reads CASSQEYSTRELFF. The DNA for the CDR3 is TGTGCCAGCAGCCAAGAATACAGTACCAGGGAGCTGTTTTTT. The chain combines TRBV4-2 with TRBJ2-2; D unresolved. Germline V gene sequence: CDR1 LGHNA, CDR2 YNFKEQ. CDR3 length: 14 residues. Deletions cut 0 bases from V and 9 bases from J, with 11 bases between.

The chain couples TRBV28 to TRBJ1-6; D unresolved. The CDR3 loop spans 17 amino acids. Germline V gene data show CDR1 as MDHEN and CDR2 as SYDVKM. Trimming pared 3 bases from V and 0 bases from J, leaving 12 bases between. The CDR3 sequence: CASSFNDASSYNSPLHF. CDR3 coding DNA: TGTGCCAGCAGTTTTAATGACGCGAGCTCCTATAATTCACCCCTCCACTTT.

The DNA for the CDR3 is TGTGCCAGCAGTTACCAGTCAGGGGGAGAGCAGTACTTC. Amino acids: CASSYQSGGEQYF. This sequence joins TRBV6-6 and TRBJ2-7; 7 bases align to TRBD1. V shed 2 bases and J 7 bases; nucleotides not matched to a gene: 5. The CDR3 runs 13 residues. Germline-derived CDR1 and CDR2 are MNHNY and SVGAGI (reference sequence).

V is TRBV28 and J is TRBJ1-5; no firm D call. Trimming took off 5 bases at V and 3 bases at J, with 14 bases between the two ends. Per the germline V gene, CDR1 is MDHEN and CDR2 is SYDVKM. The CDR3 runs 15 residues. CDR3 sequence (DNA): TGTGCCAGCAGTACCCGAGGCAGCTTCAATCAGCCCCAGCATTTT. Amino acid sequence: CASSTRGSFNQPQHF.

The chain links TRBV30 to TRBJ1-6, with a possible D match to TRBD1 (6 bases). Trimming cost V 4 bases and J 7 bases, with 20 bases left between them. This CDR3 is built from 16 residues. Per the germline V gene, CDR1 is GTSNPN and CDR2 is SVGIG (reference sequence). As DNA, the CDR3 is TGTGCCTGGATGACTCGGGGGCTTCGAGGGAATTCACCCCTCCACTTT. This codes for CAWMTRGLRGNSPLHF.

Comment on this clone: Other DNA sequences from this sample encode an identical CDR3 as well. The chain employs TRBV21-1 and TRBJ2-2; the table's D gene call, TRBD2, was not cross checked with the DNA. TRBV21-1 is a listed pseudogene. The length of the CDR3 is 17 residues. The CDR3 reads CASSKEGLAGEAGELFF. The CDR3 DNA reads TGTGCCAGCAGCAAAGAAGGACTAGCGGGAGAAGCCGGGGAGCTGTTTTTT.

The CDR3 protein is CASSLGLNPYEQYF. As DNA, the CDR3 is TGTGCCAGCAGCTTGGGACTAAATCCCTACGAGCAGTACTTC. The chain employs TRBV5-6 and TRBJ2-7; tentatively, D is TRBD2 (5 bases). This CDR3 is built from 14 residues. V lost 0 bases, J lost 2 bases, and 9 bases lay in between. The V gene's germline CDR1 is SGHDT and CDR2 YYEEEE.

This clone was seen only once. The genes are TRBV5-1 and TRBJ2-7, with D unresolved. V was clipped by 6 bases and J by 0 bases, with 13 bases between them. CDR1 SGHRS and CDR2 YFSETQ come from the germline V gene. This CDR3 is 14 amino acids long. This CDR3 reads CASTQDPDSYEQYF. In nucleotides, the CDR3 is TGCGCCAGCACCCAGGACCCCGACTCCTACGAGCAGTACTTC.

This chain links TRBV30 with TRBJ1-1; 7 nucleotides agree with TRBD1. Trimming cost V 8 bases and J 0 bases; bases outside gene matches: 9. The CDR3 spans 14 residues. Germline CDR1 GTSNPN, CDR2 SVGIG (reference sequence). The chain's CDR3 is CARERDSMNTEAFF. For the CDR3, the DNA is TGTGCCCGTGAACGGGACAGCATGAACACTGAAGCTTTCTTT.